Below are 5 T cell receptor beta chains sequenced from a single sample in a study of spatial heterogeneity in lung cancer (dated by TCRdb to the late 2010s). The library was made by 5' RACE. The data were produced on a NextSeq 500. TCRdb trimmed the raw reads at Q25, called clones with MiXCR and kept productive beta chains. Every entry covers one CDR3 protein and lists the most common genes and DNA from its rows. The table for this sample lists about 50,000 distinct CDR3 sequences; approximately 7.6% of them were counted only once. The ten largest clones take up about 13% of the sample. The time point label corresponds to: sample taken at primary tumor resection. Without any cell sorting, TCR sequencing was performed on whole RNA extracted either from tumor and nontumor lung tissue or from cryopreserved PBMC samples. The starting material was PBMCs, obtained at surgery. The source of these receptors is a female donor with early-stage non-small cell lung cancer.

At least ten counts were recorded for this clonotype. The chain is built from TRBV20-1 and TRBJ1-5; 7 bases align to TRBD1. Per germline, CDR1 DFQATT and CDR2 SNEGSKA (reference sequence). Trimming removed 7 bases from V and 6 bases from J; junction bases left unmatched: 15. The CDR3 sequence is 15 residues long. CDR3 nucleotides: TGCAGTGGTAAAAGGCGGGACAGTGTCACTCAGCCCCAGCATTTT. Protein: CSGKRRDSVTQPQHF.

The sample holds a few counts of this clonotype. It may be a read error: a sequence one base away is much more abundant. This chain joins TRBV11-2 and TRBJ2-7; D gene ambiguous. The V gene lost 4 bases and the J gene lost 5 bases, with 9 bases spanning the gap. The germline CDR1 and CDR2 sequences are SGHAT and FQNNGV. The CDR3 covers 12 residues. CDR3 sequence (DNA): TGTGCCAGCAGCTGGGGAACCGACGAGCAGTACTTC. Translation: CASSWGTDEQYF.

This clonotype occurred a few times. The rearrangement joins TRBV15 to TRBJ2-3; TRBD1 might be the D (5 bases). CDR3 length: 14 residues. The germline V gene encodes CDR1 LNHNV and CDR2 YYDKDF (reference sequence). The V and J ends lost 2 bases and 6 bases respectively, with 12 bases between them. The chain's CDR3 is CATSRNPRADTQYF. In DNA, the CDR3 is TGTGCCACCAGCAGAAACCCCAGGGCGGATACGCAGTATTTT.

This clonotype was seen more than once but under ten times. This sequence joins TRBV28 and TRBJ2-7, with D uncertain. Germline values: CDR1 MDHEN, CDR2 SYDVKM. This CDR3 is built from 14 residues. V was cut by 5 bases and J by 3 bases, with 14 bases left in between. CDR3 loop: CASSIADGVYEQYF. DNA of the CDR3: TGTGCCAGCAGTATCGCGGACGGAGTCTACGAGCAGTACTTC.

The rearrangement links TRBV6-1 to TRBJ1-5; 9 bases are shared with TRBD1. V gave up 4 bases and J gave up 3 bases; unmatched junction bases: 16. Germline CDR1 MNHNS, CDR2 SASEGT. There are 19 residues in the CDR3. The CDR3 nucleotides are TGTGCCAGCAGTGGATACAGGGGGCAGCTTCGGGGCCACAATCAGCCCCAGCATTTT. It codes for CASSGYRGQLRGHNQPQHF.